A single T cell receptor (beta chain) is shown here with its context. What it recognizes is unknown. TCRdb keeps only in-frame clones here, not all; method: immunoSEQ multiplex PCR. The sample lists tens of thousands of clones, around 81% seen once, with under 3.5% in the top ten. The source of the sample is a study of OX40 agonist ivuxolimab in advanced cancers. For the study at large: While on treatment, patients had intravenous ivuxolimab at 0.01 to 10 mg/kg every 2 weeks. Study findings and constraints: It was not determined which antigens were specifically recognized by the peripheral T cells that had undergone clonal expansion. There was clonal expansion of CD4+ and CD8+ blood T cells by week 6 at 0.1 to 3.0 mg/kg.

Per the germline V gene, CDR1 is SGHAT and CDR2 is FQNNGV. This CDR3 comprises 14 residues. V gave up 5 bases and J gave up 5 bases; unmatched junction bases: 3. J is TRBJ1-4 and V is TRBV11-2, with TRBD1 matching over 9 bases. Sequences were derived from CD4+ or CD8+ T cells sorted from blood, sampled in a trial of the OX40 agonist ivuxolimab. The receptor's source is an adult with an advanced solid tumor such as melanoma, head and neck, liver or kidney cancer. CDR3 sequence reads: CASSRQGENEKLFF. CDR3 bases: TGTGCCAGCAGCCGACAGGGGGAGAATGAAAAACTGTTTTTT.